The T cell receptor beta chain under discussion was sequenced for a study of T cells in Graves' hyperthyroidism and ophthalmopathy (dated by TCRdb to the late 2010s). With respect to the entire study: Peripheral blood samples were taken at initial diagnosis, before any treatment was given. The study also compared thyroid tissue and blood T-cell repertoires from more than 5 Graves' hyperthyroidism patients. The 100 discovery patients were divided at random into training and test sets in a 7:3 ratio. Once sampling was done, hyperthyroidism patients were given methimazole at a starting dose of 30 mg daily, whereas ophthalmopathy patients were given high-dose intravenous methylprednisolone. According to the paper, TCR Vbeta CDR3 sequencing was carried out on roughly 130 peripheral blood samples, which came from around 43 ophthalmopathy, around 75 hyperthyroidism and roughly 17 progressor patients. A discovery cohort of about 96 patients, 43 with Graves' ophthalmopathy and roughly 59 with stable Graves' hyperthyroidism, was used to find distinguishing TCR V-J signatures. An independent validation cohort of under 20 hyperthyroidism patients and 17 patients who later progressed to ophthalmopathy tested prospective prediction of ophthalmopathy. Results the study describes overall, beyond this receptor: Ophthalmopathy was separated from stable hyperthyroidism by a 13 V-J signature model, with 85% to 90% sensitivity and about 81% specificity obtained in cross-validation and 80%/75% obtained in testing. Most expanded thyroid clonotypes (frequency above 0.001) were also detected in blood, suggesting blood repertoires may reflect thyroid immune responses. In validation, the model predicted progression to ophthalmopathy with about 71% sensitivity and approximately 72% specificity, a median of 6.5 months before onset. No statistical method was used to set the sample size in advance, and investigators knew the group allocation.

Regarding this clonotype: Its antigen target is currently unknown. Nothing much larger sits one base from this clone, and base qualities are not available.

The germline V gene (reference sequence) specifies DFQATT as CDR1 and SNEGSKA as CDR2. After removal of 0 bases from V and 5 bases from J, the junction retains 9 bases not matched to a gene. The CDR3 starts with the cysteine, ends with the phenylalanine, and has 16 residues. The entry retains the CDR3 DNA only, 48 bases that are in frame from base 1. In the ophthalmopathy patients, disease was moderately to severely active, with a Clinical Activity Score of 3 or more, a NOSPECS grade of 4 or more, and a duration of less than 3 months. Exclusion was applied to patients with uncontrolled infections, other autoimmune diseases, pregnancy or lactation. Diagnoses were based on clinical symptoms, serum thyroxine and TRAb, thyroid ultrasound and orbital computed tomography. PBMCs were separated from under 12 ml of fresh peripheral blood using Ficoll-Paque density gradient centrifugation. Trizol reagent was used to extract total RNA, and RNA quality was then checked on an Agilent 2100 Bioanalyzer.

Amplification of TCR beta CDR3 regions was carried out from RNA transcripts. For the first round of RT-PCR on the TCR CDR3, the HTBI primer set was used together with the Qiagen OneStep RT-PCR kit. The libraries were constructed in a second round of multiplex PCR and then size-selected and purified. Paired-end sequencing of the libraries was performed with 100 bp reads on an Illumina HiSeq2000. The authors processed their data as follows. SOAPnuke was used to process the raw data, removing reads that contained adapters or uncalled bases, had a mean Phred below 15, or lacked an exact match to the constant primer or identifier. COPE v1.2.5 was used to merge high-quality paired reads, and clonotypes were defined as unique nucleotide sequences. MiTCR v1.1 was used to align the clonotypes against IMGT TRBV, TRBD and TRBJ reference segments. Analysis was restricted to V-J combinations with a frequency above 0.0001, which covered over 98% of repertoires. The TCS score was defined as F50 (clonal expansion) divided by E x V (chaos), with BLOSUM62-based TCRdist calculated between CDR3 peptides within each V-J. Welch's t-statistics and random forest reduced 500 to 650 V-J features to roughly 13, which were used in a naive Bayes classifier (R e1071). TCRdb redid the processing of the public reads, applying fastp at Q25 and MiXCR, and retained in-frame beta chains. Rows are combined by CDR3 protein, so each entry shows the most common genes and DNA. TCRdb, not the authors, supplied the V and J calls. This sample is represented by over 250,000 distinct CDR3 sequences; 17% of them were singletons. Roughly 53% of the sample is taken by the ten largest.

The sequence links TRBV20-1 to TRBJ2-7, with 11 central nucleotides matching TRBD2. The sample consisted of blood. The TCR was taken from a woman aged 60-70 years with Graves' ophthalmopathy. Here the CDR3 is given as CSARDARGLAAHEQYF. Read as DNA, the sequence is TGCAGTGCTAGAGACGCCCGGGGACTAGCGGCCCACGAGCAGTACTTC.